What follows describes a single T cell receptor (beta chain). The antigen is not known. The data were obtained in a study of cytomegalovirus exposure and HLA in healthy donors. Findings of the study overall: Evidence from a later analysis indicated that most CMV-associated TCR beta chains looked HLA-restricted.

V lost 0 bases and J 4 bases, leaving 7 bases between the germline ends. The CDR3 runs 13 residues. CDR1 SGHRS and CDR2 YFSETQ come from the germline V gene. Primers: 60 Vbeta forward and 13 Jbeta reverse. Produced via immunoSEQ multiplex PCR; TCRdb's table is partial and in-frame only. The sample lists around 170,000 clones; over 60% were seen once. Likely unrecorded immune exposures existed in these nominally healthy donors. The material sequenced was PBMCs. The TCR sequence derives from a man between 18 and 29 years old in good health and CMV-seronegative. The rearrangement links TRBV5-1 to TRBJ1-2, with unresolved D. The CDR3 reads CASSLVDGYGYTF. In nucleotides, the CDR3 is TGCGCCAGCAGCTTGGTAGATGGCTATGGCTACACCTTC.